Listed here are 22 T cell receptor beta chains from one sample, sequenced in a study of T cell changes during pregnancy in multiple sclerosis. Clones were sequenced by immunoSEQ multiplex PCR, and TCRdb holds only the in-frame ones, with some missing. In the table there are roughly 40,000 clones, 84% of which are singletons. The sample consisted of CD4+ T cells from peripheral blood mononuclear cells, taken before pregnancy. All receptors come from a female donor with multiple sclerosis, enrolled in a pregnancy study.

This clone is a singleton in its sample. The sample has other DNA sequences that encode this CDR3 too. This chain's CDR3 is CASSYSASGSHEQYF. CDR3 bases: TGTGCCAGCAGTTACTCGGCTAGCGGGTCGCACGAGCAGTACTTC. This chain connects TRBV6-6 to TRBJ2-7, with 8 bases that match TRBD2. Losses at the gene ends were 0 bases for V and 5 bases for J; bases not matched to a gene: 6. CDR3 size: 15 residues. Germline CDR1 reads MNHNY; CDR2 reads SVGAGI (reference sequence).

The rearrangement joins TRBV7-2 to TRBJ2-7; perhaps TRBD1 as D (6 bases). Germline lookup yields CDR1 SGHTA and CDR2 FQGNSA. This CDR3 is 14 amino acids long. Deletions cut 3 bases from V and 5 bases from J, with 14 bases between. The CDR3 spells CASSLARGKHEQYF. CDR3 DNA: TGTGCCAGCAGCTTGGCCAGGGGAAAACACGAGCAGTACTTC.

This rearrangement joins TRBV9 to TRBJ1-1, with D hard to call. This CDR3 spans 15 amino acids. Germline lookup yields CDR1 SGDLS and CDR2 YYNGEE. Trimming stripped 4 bases from V and 6 bases from J, with 19 bases between. The CDR3 DNA sequence: TGTGCCAGCAGCCCTCGTATGACCCCAGGTTCTGAAGCTTTCTTT. Translation: CASSPRMTPGSEAFF.

The chain recombines TRBV9 with TRBJ1-2, with a weak D call TRBD1 (5 bases). Trimming shortened V by 1 base and J by 7 bases, and 14 bases separated the two germline ends. The CDR3 extends over 14 amino acids. Germline loops: CDR1 SGDLS, CDR2 YYNGEE. CDR3 amino acids: CASSVRSAGPGYTF. CDR3 sequence (DNA): TGTGCCAGCAGCGTACGGTCCGCGGGACCTGGCTACACCTTC.

This clone was seen more than once but under ten times. The chain couples TRBV5-6 to TRBJ2-7; TRBD2 might be the D (6 bases). This CDR3 region has 14 residues. Trimming shortened V by 4 bases and J by 0 bases, and 11 bases separated the two germline ends. Germline CDR1 SGHDT, CDR2 YYEEEE. CDR3 bases: TGTGCCAGCAGCATCGGGACTTCCTCCTACGAGCAGTACTTC. Translated, it gives CASSIGTSSYEQYF.

The chain carries TRBV11-1 and TRBJ2-7; perhaps TRBD2 as D (6 bases). CDR1 SGHAT and CDR2 FQDESV come from the germline V gene (reference sequence). CDR3 length: 15 residues. Trimming removed 3 bases from V and 2 bases from J, with 14 bases in between. The CDR3 loop reads CASSLGGIETYEQYF. CDR3 in DNA: TGTGCCAGCAGCTTGGGCGGGATCGAAACCTACGAGCAGTACTTC.

The chain links TRBV7-2 to TRBJ1-1; 8 bases fit TRBD1. CDR1 and CDR2 (germline): SGHTA, FQGNSA. The CDR3 runs to 14 residues. The J segment lost 2 bases and the V segment lost 5 bases, leaving 4 bases of the junction unmatched. The CDR3 DNA is TGTGCCAGCAGCCCGGGACAGGCAAACACTGAAGCTTTCTTT. Its protein product is CASSPGQANTEAFF.

The chain couples TRBV6-1 to TRBJ1-5; unclear D gene. CDR1 is MNHNS and CDR2 is SASEGT in the germline V gene. The CDR3 length is 13 residues. Trimming left V 3 bases short and J 1 base short, with 4 bases between. Here the CDR3 DNA reads TGTGCCAGCAGTGAGAGGAGCAATCAGCCCCAGCATTTT. It specifies CASSERSNQPQHF.

The V gene is TRBV7-3, the J gene TRBJ1-2; 10 bases agree with TRBD1. This CDR3 contains 17 residues. Trimming took 0 bases from V and 4 from J; bases not matched to a gene: 8. The germline V gene has CDR1 SGHTA and CDR2 FQGTGA. CDR3 amino acids: CASSLTAPGQGSYGYTF. The DNA of the CDR3 is TGTGCCAGCAGCTTAACGGCCCCGGGACAGGGGAGCTATGGCTACACCTTC.

The CDR3, as DNA: TGTGCCAGCAGCGTAGGAGTCGGGAGCATTGGTACAGTGTCCTACGAGCAGTACTTC. It codes for CASSVGVGSIGTVSYEQYF. The rearrangement joins TRBV9 to TRBJ2-7, with D perhaps TRBD2 (6 bases). V gave up 0 bases and J gave up 1 base, with 23 bases separating them. This CDR3 has 19 amino acids. The V gene's germline CDR1 is SGDLS and CDR2 YYNGEE.

The table lists this clone with a few counts. The genes are TRBV7-9 and TRBJ2-1, with 10 bases matching TRBD1. This CDR3 contains 15 residues. In germline, CDR1 is SEHNR, CDR2 FQNEAQ (reference sequence). V dropped 7 bases and J dropped 7; count of bases not matched to a gene: 10. CDR3 sequence (DNA): TGTGCCAGCACCCGAGGGGGACAGGGGAAAAATGAGCAGTTCTTC. Its translation is CASTRGGQGKNEQFF. Supplemented by reference TRBV7-9 and TRBJ2-1, the full variable domain reads DTGVSQNPRHKITKRGQNVTFRCDPISEHNRLYWYRQTLGQGPEFLTYFQNEAQLEKSRLLSDRFSAERPKGSFSTLEIQRTEQGDSAMYLCASTRGGQGKNEQFFGPGTRLTVL.

The V and J genes are TRBV4-3 and TRBJ2-3; 9 bases map to TRBD2. V was clipped by 0 bases and J by 4 bases; unmatched bases: 8. CDR3 size: 17 residues. Looked up from germline, CDR1 is LGHNA and CDR2 is YSLEER. The CDR3 DNA follows: TGCGCCAGCAGCCAAGATAGGGCGGGGGGGACCCCAGATACGCAGTATTTT. Residues: CASSQDRAGGTPDTQYF.

This chain connects TRBV19 to TRBJ2-5, with 8 bases fitting TRBD1. The V segment lost 5 bases and the J segment 5 bases; nucleotides outside the gene matches: 7. The V gene's germline CDR1 is LNHDA and CDR2 SQIVND (reference sequence). This CDR3 region has 14 residues. DNA for the CDR3: TGTGCCAGTAGTCCCCGGACAGGGCTGGAGACCCAGTACTTC. Protein product: CASSPRTGLETQYF.

V is TRBV30 and J is TRBJ2-7; tentatively, D is TRBD1 (5 bases). CDR1 is GTSNPN and CDR2 is SVGIG in the germline V gene (reference sequence). The CDR3 extends over 14 amino acids. The V gene lost 7 bases and the J gene lost 2 bases, with 18 bases spanning the gap. The CDR3 loop is CAYERVGAPYEQYF. The CDR3 DNA reads TGTGCCTACGAACGTGTAGGGGCGCCCTACGAGCAGTACTTC.

CDR3 residues: CASSSPGLLGYTF. The DNA for the CDR3 is TGTGCCAGCAGCTCCCCGGGACTCCTAGGCTACACCTTC. This chain links TRBV7-3 with TRBJ1-2; tentative D call: TRBD1 (5 bases). CDR3 size: 13 residues. Germline V CDR1 and CDR2: SGHTA, FQGTGA. Trimming pared 4 bases from V and 8 bases from J, leaving 14 bases between.

The chain employs TRBV19 and TRBJ1-4; D gene ambiguous. Germline lookup yields CDR1 LNHDA and CDR2 SQIVND (reference sequence). The CDR3 sequence is 14 residues long. The germline V and J ends were trimmed by 3 bases and 1 base, with 6 bases remaining between them. CDR3 DNA: TGTGCCAGTAGTATTCACAGAACTAATGAAAAACTGTTTTTT. Residues: CASSIHRTNEKLFF.

This clone was counted between two and nine times. V and J are TRBV2 and TRBJ2-7, with 7 bases identical to TRBD2. Trimming removed 5 bases from V and 4 bases from J; junction bases left unmatched: 11. Germline loops: CDR1 SNHLY, CDR2 FYNNEI. This CDR3 has 15 residues. As DNA, the CDR3 is TGTGCCAGCAGTCCCCGGGGAGGGATGTTGTACGAGCAGTACTTC. This codes for CASSPRGGMLYEQYF.

The chain employs TRBV20-1 and TRBJ2-3; D not resolved. The CDR3 covers 11 residues. Germline V gives CDR1 DFQATT, CDR2 SNEGSKA (reference sequence). Trimming stripped 2 bases from V and 5 bases from J, with 5 bases between. CDR3 residues: CSARSRDTQYF. The CDR3 DNA follows: TGCAGTGCTAGAAGTAGAGATACGCAGTATTTT.

The chain recombines TRBV19 with TRBJ2-7; possibly TRBD2 for D (6 bases). The V end was cut by 0 bases, the J end by 6 bases, with 15 bases between. CDR3 length: 15 amino acids. Germline V gives CDR1 LNHDA, CDR2 SQIVND (reference sequence). The CDR3 DNA follows: TGTGCCAGTAGTATAGAGGGACTCACAACAAGCGAGCAGTACTTC. Encoded protein: CASSIEGLTTSEQYF.

V usage is TRBV5-1 and J usage is TRBJ2-5, with D tentatively TRBD1 (5 bases). V was clipped by 4 bases and J by 0 bases, with 13 bases between them. CDR3 length: 15 residues. The V gene's germline CDR1 is SGHRS and CDR2 YFSETQ. This CDR3 is CASSPRTMYQETQYF. CDR3 in DNA: TGCGCCAGCAGCCCTCGGACAATGTACCAAGAGACCCAGTACTTC.

The chain employs TRBV30 and TRBJ2-7; possible D gene TRBD2, 6 bases. The CDR3 has 12 amino acids. The V end lost 5 bases, the J end lost 0 bases, and 8 bases lay between the germline ends. The V gene's germline CDR1 is GTSNPN and CDR2 SVGIG (reference sequence). The CDR3 DNA follows: TGTGCCTGGGACGGGGGCTCCTACGAGCAGTACTTC. Residues: CAWDGGSYEQYF.

This chain links TRBV2 with TRBJ2-1, with 7 nucleotides matching TRBD2. Germline values: CDR1 SNHLY, CDR2 FYNNEI. V was pared by 7 bases and J by 4 bases, with 10 bases of the junction left unmatched. The CDR3 has 15 residues. The CDR3 spells CASNRGGLQYNEQFF. The DNA of the CDR3 is TGTGCCAGCAATAGGGGAGGGCTCCAATACAATGAGCAGTTCTTC.